This T cell receptor (beta chain) appears in the sequencing data of a study of regulatory T cells in long-lasting Graves disease (dated by TCRdb to the early 2020s). The study in broad terms: Newly diagnosed Graves' disease patients had taken antithyroid drugs for less than 3 months. This study used TCR sequencing and RNA sequencing of peripheral blood to compare persistent Graves' disease patients against newly diagnosed Graves' disease patients. A total of about 35 samples underwent TCR sequencing: some 13 from persistent and about 20 from newly diagnosed Graves' disease patients. The study was conducted in China and was registered as a clinical trial. Summary of the overall study and its limitations: The study examined only peripheral blood because the primary lesion, thyroid tissue, could not be accessed. The small sample size was acknowledged by the authors as a limitation that may reduce accuracy. Persistent patients shared more public clonotypes among themselves (more than 2,500) than newly diagnosed patients did (over 950). Persistent Graves' disease patients showed lower TCR Shannon entropy and fewer highly expanded clones than newly diagnosed patients, suggesting clonal expansion. Preferential use of TRBV28, TRBJ1-2 and TRBJ2-5 was observed in persistent disease, whereas TRBV20-1 and TRBJ2-1 were favored in newly diagnosed disease. Sequencing and analysis were limited to the TCR beta chain.

Regarding this clonotype: This clone's antigen is unknown. Base qualities were left out, and no much larger clone turns up one base away.

This specimen's time point label, per the study, means: newly diagnosed GD, antithyroid drugs for less than 3 months. RNA was extracted from PBMCs in TRIzol for both TCR sequencing and RNA sequencing. The diagnosis of Graves' disease was made according to American Thyroid Association guidelines. Patients were recruited from an endocrinology department in Xi'an, China. Each patient gave 7 to 9.5 milliliters of peripheral blood, collected in an EDTA anticoagulant tube. PBMCs were isolated by Ficoll Paque Plus density gradient separation without further T cell sorting. An Agilent 2100 Bioanalyzer and agarose gel were used to check RNA quality, while a NanoDrop 2000 measured RNA concentration. Libraries were prepared through multiplex PCR. Sequencing was carried out with an Illumina HiSeq 4000. To build TCR beta libraries, CDR3 regions were amplified by Arm-PCR using iRepertoire HTBI primers. PCR products were gel purified before sequencing. Processing in the source paper ran as follows. Gene usage analysis of CDR3 amino acid clonotypes relied on the roughly 67 TRBV and 13 to 15 TRBJ segments identified across samples. COPE and FqMerger were used to merge filtered high-quality paired reads into contigs. BLAST was used to align contigs to IMGT TRBV, TRBD and TRBJ reference genes, with CDR3 defined following IMGT. Clonotypes above 0.1% frequency were classified as highly expanded clones. Repertoire diversity was measured by Shannon entropy, and V-J evenness by the Gini coefficient. A clonotype was considered public if more than one individual shared it. TCRdb redid the processing of the public reads, applying fastp at Q25 and MiXCR, and retained in-frame beta chains. Under each unique CDR3 protein, matching rows form one entry showing the most common genes and DNA. TCRdb, rather than the study authors, made the V and J calls. This sample gives around 360,000 distinct CDR3 sequences in total; roughly 17% of them show up just once. The top ten constitute 20% of the sample.

Reading the germline V gene gives CDR1 SGHVS and CDR2 FQNEAQ. From the cysteine up to the phenylalanine, the CDR3 has a length of 17 residues. Only the CDR3 region is kept as DNA, spanning 51 bases read in frame from base 1. For this chain, trimming is 4 bases at the V end and 0 bases at the J end, and the number of junction bases without a gene match is 6. This same sample was also taken into another study, of T cells in Graves' hyperthyroidism and ophthalmopathy. The second study's authors report: Stable Graves' hyperthyroidism was defined as no progression to ophthalmopathy during 18 months of follow-up. Hyperthyroidism patients were newly diagnosed, with disease duration under 2 months, and aged 18 to 65 years. Any patient with an uncontrolled infection, another autoimmune disease, pregnancy or lactation was excluded. Diagnoses were based on clinical symptoms, serum thyroxine and TRAb, thyroid ultrasound and orbital computed tomography. A first-round RT-PCR of the TCR CDR3 used the HTBI primer set with the Qiagen OneStep RT-PCR kit. Most expanded thyroid clonotypes (frequency above 0.001) were also detected in blood, suggesting blood repertoires may reflect thyroid immune responses. In cross-validation, a model built on a 13 V-J signature told ophthalmopathy apart from stable hyperthyroidism with approximately 90% sensitivity and around 84% specificity, and in testing the same model reached 80%/75%. In validation, the model predicted progression to ophthalmopathy a median of roughly 6.2 months before onset, with over 60% sensitivity and roughly 79% specificity. TCR V-J signatures able to tell the groups apart were searched for in a discovery cohort of 90 to 100 patients, of whom roughly 42 had Graves' ophthalmopathy and 57 had stable Graves' hyperthyroidism. Prospective prediction of ophthalmopathy was tested in an independent validation cohort consisting of fewer than 20 hyperthyroidism patients and some 15 patients who later progressed to ophthalmopathy. The roughly 94 discovery patients were randomly split 7:3 into training and test sets. The study also compared thyroid tissue and blood T-cell repertoires from over 5 Graves' hyperthyroidism patients. Once sampling was done, hyperthyroidism patients were given methimazole at a starting dose of 30 mg daily, whereas ophthalmopathy patients were given high-dose intravenous methylprednisolone. Libraries were constructed in a second round of multiplex PCR, after which size selection and purification were performed. The libraries were sequenced on an Illumina HiSeq2000 using paired-end 100 bp reads. SOAPnuke was used to process the raw data, removing reads that contained adapters or uncalled bases, had a mean Phred below 15, or lacked an exact match to the constant primer or identifier. High-quality paired reads were merged using COPE v1.2.5, and each unique nucleotide sequence was defined as a clonotype. Clonotypes were aligned to IMGT TRBV, TRBD and TRBJ reference segments using MiTCR v1.1. The analysis included only V-J combinations with a frequency above 0.0001, which together covered about 99% of the repertoires. A TCS score was defined as the ratio of F50 (clonal expansion) to E x V (chaos), with BLOSUM62-based TCRdist applied between CDR3 peptides within each V-J. Welch's t-statistics and random forest reduced fewer than 600 V-J features to some 14, which were used in a naive Bayes classifier (R e1071). Sample size was not statistically predetermined, and blinding of investigators to group allocation was not performed. TCR Vbeta CDR3 sequencing of 120 to 150 peripheral blood samples (over 40 ophthalmopathy, around 80 hyperthyroidism and some 17 progressor patients) is reported in the paper.

The sequence was obtained from a woman between 18 and 29 years old with Graves disease. Donor details come from another sample of the same person, matched by shared clones. Rearrangement joined TRBV7-8 to TRBJ2-5; TRBD1 fits 12 bases in the junction. This specimen was peripheral blood mononuclear cells (PBMCs), taken at new diagnosis, from a patient treated with antithyroid drugs. The bases read TGTGCCAGCAGCTCGGGACAGGGGGCACAGTACCAAGAGACCCAGTACTTC. This codes for CASSSGQGAQYQETQYF.